The sequence of this T cell receptor (beta chain) was determined in a study of OX40 agonist ivuxolimab in advanced cancers. Clones were read by immunoSEQ multiplex PCR, and TCRdb kept only the in-frame ones, dropping some. Of fewer than 100,000 clones detected, approximately 80% appear once; the ten largest clones hold 0.35% to 0.5%. V lost 11 bases to trimming and J lost 10 bases, with 22 bases between them. The germline V gene has CDR1 WNHNN and CDR2 SYGVQD (reference sequence). This CDR3 comprises 13 residues. The clonotype comes from an adult with an advanced solid tumor such as melanoma, head and neck, liver or kidney cancer. The chain is built from TRBV10-1 and TRBJ2-3; weak D call: TRBD1 (6 bases). The sequences come from CD4+ or CD8+ T cells sorted from blood, collected in a trial of the OX40 agonist ivuxolimab. The CDR3 sequence: CASRSGTQRSQYF. The CDR3 DNA reads TGCGCCTCGCGGTCCGGGACACAACGTTCGCAGTATTTT.